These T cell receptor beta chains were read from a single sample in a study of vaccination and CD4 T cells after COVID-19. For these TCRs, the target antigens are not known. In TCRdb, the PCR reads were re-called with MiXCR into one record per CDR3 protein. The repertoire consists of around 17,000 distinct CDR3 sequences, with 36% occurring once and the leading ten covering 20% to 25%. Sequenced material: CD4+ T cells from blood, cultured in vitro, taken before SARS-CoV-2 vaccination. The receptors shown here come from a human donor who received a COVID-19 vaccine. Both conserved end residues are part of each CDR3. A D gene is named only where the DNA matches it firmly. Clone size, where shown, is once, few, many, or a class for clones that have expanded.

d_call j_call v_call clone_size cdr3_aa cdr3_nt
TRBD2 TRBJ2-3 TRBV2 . CASSELLAGTDTQYF TGTGCCAGCAGTGAACTGCTAGCGGGCACAGATACGCAGTATTTT
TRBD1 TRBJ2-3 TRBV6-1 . CATLNRGSDTQYF TGTGCCACCTTAAACAGGGGATCAGATACGCAGTATTTT
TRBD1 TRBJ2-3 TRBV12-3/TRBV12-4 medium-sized CASSSPGTGQYF TGTGCCAGCAGCTCTCCCGGGACAGGGCAGTATTTT
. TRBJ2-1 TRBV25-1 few CASSEQGAYNEQFF TGTGCCAGCAGTGAACAGGGAGCCTACAATGAGCAGTTCTTC
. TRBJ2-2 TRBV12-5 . CASGTDSAGELFF TGTGCTAGTGGTACCGATTCGGCCGGGGAGCTGTTTTTT
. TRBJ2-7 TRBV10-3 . CAISDTERPEQYF TGTGCCATCAGTGATACCGAGCGCCCCGAGCAGTACTTC
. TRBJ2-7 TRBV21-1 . CASSNPGTSGGLFYEQYF TGTGCCAGCAGCAACCCCGGGACTAGCGGGGGGCTGTTCTACGAGCAGTACTTC
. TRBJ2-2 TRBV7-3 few CASSPEGDTGELFF TGTGCCAGCAGCCCCGAGGGGGACACCGGGGAGCTGTTTTTT
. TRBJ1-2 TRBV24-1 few CATSDAGYGYTF TGTGCCACCAGTGATGCAGGGTATGGCTACACCTTC
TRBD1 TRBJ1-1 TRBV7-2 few CASSFTGQGVTEAFF TGTGCCAGCAGCTTTACGGGACAGGGAGTCACTGAAGCTTTCTTT
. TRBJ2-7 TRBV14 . CASSQVGTYEQYF TGTGCCAGCAGCCAAGTCGGCACCTACGAGCAGTACTTC
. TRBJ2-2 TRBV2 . CASREPPRGGIGNTGELFF TGTGCCAGCAGGGAACCGCCCCGCGGGGGCATTGGGAACACCGGGGAGCTGTTTTTT
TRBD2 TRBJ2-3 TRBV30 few CAHKPGLADTDTQYF TGTGCCCATAAACCCGGGCTAGCGGACACAGATACGCAGTATTTT
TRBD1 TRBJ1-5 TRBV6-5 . CASSWDSNSNQPQHF TGTGCCAGCAGTTGGGACAGTAATAGCAATCAGCCCCAGCATTTT
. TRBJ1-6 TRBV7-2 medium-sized CASSFEGSGSPLHF TGTGCCAGCAGCTTTGAAGGATCTGGTTCACCCCTCCACTTT
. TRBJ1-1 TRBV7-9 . CASSSLRWGTNTEAFF TGTGCCAGCAGCTCGCTACGTTGGGGAACGAACACTGAAGCTTTCTTT